Below, 13 T cell receptor beta chains from the same sample are listed, as sequenced in a study of cytomegalovirus exposure and HLA in healthy donors. PCR employed 60 Vbeta and 13 Jbeta primers. Using immunoSEQ multiplex PCR, the repertoire was profiled, and TCRdb retains in-frame clones only, with some absent. This sample's table has roughly 60,000 clones. The sequenced material came from PBMCs. These receptors all come from a woman aged 18-29 years in good health and CMV-seronegative.

V gene TRBV25-1 combines with J gene TRBJ2-7; 10 nucleotides align to TRBD2. Germline CDR1 and CDR2: MGHDK and SYGVNS. J was trimmed by 3 bases and V by 6 bases; bases with no gene match: 5. The CDR3 spans 14 residues. CDR3: CASRGPSGSYEQYF. Here the CDR3 DNA reads TGTGCCAGCAGGGGGCCTAGCGGGAGCTACGAGCAGTACTTC.

Remarks on this clone: Germline is not matched at one junction end, which may reflect a read error. V usage is TRBV6-4 and J usage is TRBJ2-3, with 11 bases lining up with TRBD2. This CDR3 has 15 residues. Germline CDR1 reads MRHNA; CDR2 reads SNTAGT. CDR3 sequence: CASSDGTSGTDKQYF. The CDR3 region has the DNA TGTGCCAGCAGTGACGGGACTAGCGGCACAGATAAGCAGTATTTT.

The gene calls are TRBV6-5 and TRBJ2-2; D is unresolved. The CDR3 sequence is 14 residues long. Trimming pared 4 bases from V and 8 bases from J, leaving 14 bases between. CDR1 is MNHEY and CDR2 is SVGAGI in the germline V gene. The CDR3 here is CASSSRYMRGELFF. CDR3 sequence (DNA): TGTGCCAGCAGTTCCCGATATATGAGGGGGGAGCTGTTTTTT.

The CDR3 spells CASSGWTSGESSYEQYF. The CDR3 DNA sequence: TGTGCCAGCAGCGGATGGACTAGCGGGGAAAGCTCCTACGAGCAGTACTTC. This chain connects TRBV5-5 to TRBJ2-7, with 12 bases that match TRBD2. Germline V gene data show CDR1 as SGHKS and CDR2 as YYEKEE (reference sequence). The CDR3 length is 17 residues. J lost 0 bases, V lost 4 bases, and 8 bases had no gene match.

This chain links TRBV11-2 with TRBJ1-6; 9 bases are shared with TRBD1. The CDR3 extends over 15 amino acids. With 3 bases clipped from V and 9 bases from J, the junction kept 6 bases outside the gene matches. Germline loops: CDR1 SGHAT, CDR2 FQNNGV. The CDR3 nucleotides are TGTGCCAGCAGCTTGCGGACAGGGGAGATTTCACCCCTCCACTTT. Translating it yields CASSLRTGEISPLHF.

The V gene is TRBV7-8, the J gene TRBJ1-2; a weak D match, TRBD1 (5 bases). Germline CDR1 and CDR2: SGHVS and FQNEAQ. Trimming took 7 bases from V and 7 from J, leaving 22 bases between them. This CDR3 is built from 15 residues. The CDR3 region has the DNA TGTGCCAGCACCTCGGTAGGGGCGGACGTGGCTGGCTACACCTTC. This encodes CASTSVGADVAGYTF.

The chain uses TRBV27 and TRBJ1-1; a possible D gene is TRBD1 (6 bases). From germline, CDR1 is MNHEY and CDR2 SMNVEV (reference sequence). Deletions cut 6 bases from V and 5 bases from J, with 22 bases between. This CDR3 region has 16 residues. The CDR3 DNA reads as TGTGCCAGCAGCCCCCCCCCGGTGGGGGCGGGTACTGAAGCTTTCTTT. Translating gives CASSPPPVGAGTEAFF.

The chain carries TRBV5-8 and TRBJ2-5; D is possibly TRBD1 (6 bases). The CDR3 contains 14 residues. Trimming shortened V by 3 bases and J by 2 bases, and 11 bases separated the two germline ends. Germline CDR1 and CDR2: SGHTS and YDEGEE. CDR3 sequence (DNA): TGTGCCAGCAGCTGGGGGCTTTCGCAAGAGACCCAGTACTTC. Encoded protein: CASSWGLSQETQYF.

The genes are TRBV29-1 and TRBJ2-1; a weak D match, TRBD2 (5 bases). This CDR3 region has 15 residues. Germline CDR1 SQVTM, CDR2 ANQGSEA. Deletions cut 6 bases from V and 0 bases from J, with 15 bases between. In nucleotides, the CDR3 is TGCAGCGTGGGCCCGGGCGGGTTCTCCTACAATGAGCAGTTCTTC. Its protein product is CSVGPGGFSYNEQFF.

The V and J genes are TRBV6-1 and TRBJ1-2; tentatively, D is TRBD1 (5 bases). V dropped 6 bases and J dropped 3 bases, with 11 bases sitting between them. Germline V gene lookup returns CDR1 MNHNS and CDR2 SASEGT. There are 13 residues in the CDR3. The CDR3 reads CASSKLRDYGYTF. Here the CDR3 DNA reads TGTGCCAGCAGCAAACTCAGGGACTATGGCTACACCTTC.

J is TRBJ2-4 and V is TRBV19, with 7 bases identical to TRBD2. CDR1 is LNHDA, CDR2 SQIVND, per germline (reference sequence). The CDR3 runs 13 residues. Trimming took 3 bases from V and 8 from J; bases not matched to a gene: 4. CDR3 protein: CASSMAGRDIQYF. For the CDR3, the DNA is TGTGCCAGTAGTATGGCAGGGAGGGACATTCAGTACTTC.

The rearrangement joins TRBV5-1 to TRBJ2-6, with D maybe TRBD2 (5 bases). With 7 bases removed from V and 2 bases from J, the gap between germline ends came to 10 bases. CDR3 length equals 14 residues. CDR1 and CDR2 from the germline V gene are SGHRS and YFSETQ. The CDR3 sequence is CASRLRAGANVLTF. CDR3 bases: TGCGCCAGCCGACTGCGGGCTGGGGCCAACGTCCTGACTTTC.

The chain links TRBV5-1 to TRBJ2-1, with D unclear. CDR3 length equals 12 residues. Looked up from germline, CDR1 is SGHRS and CDR2 is YFSETQ. Trimming took 0 bases from V and 9 from J, leaving 7 bases between them. The CDR3 region is CASSLGLLEQFF. In nucleotides, the CDR3 is TGCGCCAGCAGCTTGGGACTCCTTGAGCAGTTCTTC.